This TCR beta chain originates from a study of T-cell reconstitution after alpha-beta-depleted transplantation in children. General study results and limits: Alpha-beta T cells about two months after transplant reportedly derived from several hundred expanded graft clones. From surviving recipient T cells and thymic progenitors came the high day-60 TCRbeta diversity observed in some patients. Newly made T cells mostly supplied T-cell counts and diversity one year after transplant.

The germline V gene has CDR1 LGHNA and CDR2 YNFKEQ. The CDR3 has 17 amino acids. With 0 bases clipped from V and 3 bases from J, the junction kept 8 bases outside the gene matches. As to this clonotype: The antigen remains undetermined.

Unique molecular identifiers were incorporated during preparation of the TCRbeta library. TCRdb reprocessed the PCR reads via MiXCR and lists one record per CDR3 protein. This table holds fewer than 1 million distinct CDR3 sequences, 16% found once. This TCR was recovered from a male patient aged 10 to 17 who had a stem cell transplant for acute lymphoblastic leukemia, so the T cells may come from the graft donor. The chain carries TRBV4-2 and TRBJ2-1, with TRBD2 matching over 7 bases. Specimen: PBMCs, mostly from graft donor cells, collected 360 days after TCRalphabeta/CD19-depleted stem cell transplant. The CDR3 DNA sequence: TGTGCCAGCAGCCAAGATTCCCCTAGCGGCTTCTACAATGAGCAGTTCTTC. Amino acids: CASSQDSPSGFYNEQFF.